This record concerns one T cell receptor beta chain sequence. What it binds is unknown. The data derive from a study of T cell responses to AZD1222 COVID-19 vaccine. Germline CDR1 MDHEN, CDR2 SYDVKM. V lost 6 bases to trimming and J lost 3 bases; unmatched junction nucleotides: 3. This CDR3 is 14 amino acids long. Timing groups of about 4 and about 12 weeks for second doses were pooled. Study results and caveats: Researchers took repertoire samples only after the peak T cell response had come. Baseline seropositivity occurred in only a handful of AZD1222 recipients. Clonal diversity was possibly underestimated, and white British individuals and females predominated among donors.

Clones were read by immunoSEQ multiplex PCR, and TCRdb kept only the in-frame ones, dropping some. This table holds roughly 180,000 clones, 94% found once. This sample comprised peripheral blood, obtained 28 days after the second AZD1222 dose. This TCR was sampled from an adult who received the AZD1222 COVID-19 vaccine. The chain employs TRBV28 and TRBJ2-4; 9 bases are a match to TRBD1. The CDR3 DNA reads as TGTGCCAGCAGCCCGACAGGGGGCAAAAACATTCAGTACTTC. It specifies CASSPTGGKNIQYF. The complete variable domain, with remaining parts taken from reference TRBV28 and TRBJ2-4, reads DVKVTQSSRYLVKRTGEKVFLECVQDMDHENMFWYRQDPGLGLRLIYFSYDVKMKEKGDIPEGYSVSREKKERFSLILESASTNQTSMYLCASSPTGGKNIQYFGAGTRLSVL.